This TCR beta chain was observed in a study of T cell changes during pregnancy in multiple sclerosis. V dropped 0 bases and J dropped 4 bases, with 14 bases sitting between them. The CDR3 length is 16 residues. Per germline, CDR1 LNHDA and CDR2 SQIVND (reference sequence). The data were produced by immunoSEQ multiplex PCR, yet TCRdb's version contains in-frame clones alone and is incomplete. This repertoire shows around 16,000 clones, around 83% found once; its top ten account for about 18%. The V call is TRBV19, the J call TRBJ2-3; possibly TRBD1 for D (6 bases). The TCR comes from a female donor in good health, enrolled as a control in a pregnancy study. The specimen comprised CD8+ T cells from peripheral blood mononuclear cells, sampled after pregnancy. This CDR3 reads CASSIDGTYISDTQYF. CDR3 coding DNA: TGTGCCAGTAGTATAGACGGGACATACATTTCAGATACGCAGTATTTT.